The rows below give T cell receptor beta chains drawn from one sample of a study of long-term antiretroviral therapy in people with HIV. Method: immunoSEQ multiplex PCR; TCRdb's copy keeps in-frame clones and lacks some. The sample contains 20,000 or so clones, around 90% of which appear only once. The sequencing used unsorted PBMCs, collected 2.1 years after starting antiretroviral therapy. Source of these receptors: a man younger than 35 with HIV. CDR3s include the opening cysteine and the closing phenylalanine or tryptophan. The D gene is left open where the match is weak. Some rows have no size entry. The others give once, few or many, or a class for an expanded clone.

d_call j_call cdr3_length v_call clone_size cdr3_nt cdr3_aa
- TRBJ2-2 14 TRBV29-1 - TGCAGCGTTGCGGCACCCAGGGACACCGGGGAGCTGTTTTTT CSVAAPRDTGELFF
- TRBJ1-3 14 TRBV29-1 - TGCAGCATCCTAGGTCACCACTCTGGAAACACCATATATTTT CSILGHHSGNTIYF
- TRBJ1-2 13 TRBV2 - TGTGCCAGCGTGGGGAAGGCCCCTGAAGGCTACACCTTC CASVGKAPEGYTF
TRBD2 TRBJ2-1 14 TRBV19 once TGTGCCAGTAGTATGGGGGGGACTTACAATGAGCAGTTCTTC CASSMGGTYNEQFF
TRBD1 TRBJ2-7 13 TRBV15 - TGTGCCACCAGCATTACCCGGGACAGGGAGCAGTACTTC CATSITRDREQYF
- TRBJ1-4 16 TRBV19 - TGTGCCAGTAGTATTTTCCTGGTTCCAACTAATGAAAAACTGTTTTTT CASSIFLVPTNEKLFF
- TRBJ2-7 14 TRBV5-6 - TGTGCCAGCAGCTTGGGTGGAAGGTACTACGAGCAGTACTTC CASSLGGRYYEQYF
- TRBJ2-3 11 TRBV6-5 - TGTGCCAGCAGTTACGGTTCTATTAAGTATTTT CASSYGSIKYF
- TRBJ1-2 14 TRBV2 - TGTGCCAGCAGGGACGACCTAGCCTCCTATGGCTACACCTTC CASRDDLASYGYTF
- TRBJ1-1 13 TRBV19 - TGTGCCAGTAGTATGGGAGAGAGCACTGAAGCTTTCTTT CASSMGESTEAFF
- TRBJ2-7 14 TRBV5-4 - TGTGCCAGCAGCTTCCCGGGTGCTGAGCACGAGCAGTACTTC CASSFPGAEHEQYF
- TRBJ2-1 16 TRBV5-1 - TGCGCCAGCAGCTTGGCCTGGTTGGGGCCCGACAATGAGCAGTTCTTC CASSLAWLGPDNEQFF
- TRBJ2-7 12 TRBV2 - TGTGCCAGCCATGGGGGGTCCTACGAGCAGTACTTC CASHGGSYEQYF
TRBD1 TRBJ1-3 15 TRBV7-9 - TGTGCCAGCAGCCAGGGGGCAATGGCTGGAAACACCATATATTTT CASSQGAMAGNTIYF
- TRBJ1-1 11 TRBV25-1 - TGTGCCAGCAGACGGGACACTGAAGCTTTCTTT CASRRDTEAFF
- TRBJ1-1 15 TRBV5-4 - TGTGCCAGCAGCTTGTCTGCGGCGGCGAACACTGAAGCTTTCTTT CASSLSAAANTEAFF
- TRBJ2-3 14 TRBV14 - TGTGCCAGCAGCCCGGGTCCCGGCACAGATACGCAGTATTTT CASSPGPGTDTQYF